Listed below are T cell receptor beta chains from one sample, sequenced in a study of control samples from healthy donors and cancer patients. Measured with immunoSEQ multiplex PCR; TCRdb has only the in-frame clones, and not every one. The sample has about 51,000 clones; about nine tenths are singletons. Sequences were obtained from PBMCs. These receptors came from a man aged 45 to 65 with head and neck cancer. The CDR3 runs from the conserved cysteine through the conserved F or W. D genes are given only for firm matches. Rows give clone size only sometimes, using once, few, many, or a class for an expanded clone.

abundance: NA
d_gene: TRBD1
v_gene: TRBV27
j_gene: TRBJ1-1
CDR3aa: CASSLQGVGWRGTEAFF
CDR3nt: TGTGCCAGCAGTTTACAGGGGGTTGGATGGAGAGGCACTGAAGCTTTCTTT

abundance: NA
d_gene: NA
v_gene: TRBV11-1
j_gene: TRBJ2-7
CDR3aa: CASSLSRNYEQYF
CDR3nt: TGTGCCAGCAGCTTAAGTCGGAACTACGAGCAGTACTTC

abundance: NA
d_gene: NA
v_gene: TRBV9
j_gene: TRBJ1-5
CDR3aa: CASSPNSGGNQPQHF
CDR3nt: TGTGCCAGCAGCCCGAATTCTGGGGGCAATCAGCCCCAGCATTTT

abundance: once
d_gene: NA
v_gene: TRBV7-2
j_gene: TRBJ2-7
CDR3aa: CASRTGIQVDEQYF
CDR3nt: TGTGCCAGCAGGACCGGGATACAGGTCGATGAGCAGTACTTC

abundance: NA
d_gene: NA
v_gene: TRBV7-3
j_gene: TRBJ2-3
CDR3aa: CASSLGAYEDTQYF
CDR3nt: TGTGCCAGCAGCTTAGGAGCGTATGAAGATACGCAGTATTTT

abundance: NA
d_gene: NA
v_gene: TRBV3-1/TRBV3-2
j_gene: TRBJ1-1
CDR3aa: CASRPDTNTEAFF
CDR3nt: TGTGCCAGCAGGCCGGACACGAACACTGAAGCTTTCTTT

abundance: NA
d_gene: TRBD1
v_gene: TRBV5-6
j_gene: TRBJ1-1
CDR3aa: CASSLNDRGVWAEAFF
CDR3nt: TGTGCCAGCAGCTTAAACGACAGGGGTGTCTGGGCTGAAGCTTTCTTT

abundance: NA
d_gene: TRBD2
v_gene: TRBV7-3
j_gene: TRBJ2-3
CDR3aa: CASSFLGTTVVNTQYF
CDR3nt: TGTGCCAGCAGCTTCTTAGGGACTACAGTAGTTAATACGCAGTATTTT

abundance: NA
d_gene: NA
v_gene: TRBV28
j_gene: TRBJ1-4
CDR3aa: CASSSGEPNEKLFF
CDR3nt: TGTGCCAGCAGTTCAGGGGAACCTAATGAAAAACTGTTTTTT

abundance: NA
d_gene: NA
v_gene: TRBV7-6
j_gene: TRBJ2-2
CDR3aa: CASSLAGSNTGELFF
CDR3nt: TGTGCCAGCAGCTTAGCCGGGAGTAACACCGGGGAGCTGTTTTTT

abundance: once
d_gene: NA
v_gene: TRBV19
j_gene: TRBJ2-1
CDR3aa: CASSQMVSGKSYNEQFF
CDR3nt: TGTGCCAGTAGTCAAATGGTATCGGGGAAGTCCTACAATGAGCAGTTCTTC

abundance: NA
d_gene: NA
v_gene: TRBV29-1
j_gene: TRBJ1-2
CDR3aa: CSVYSQDHYGYTF
CDR3nt: TGCAGCGTATACTCCCAGGACCACTATGGCTACACCTTC

abundance: NA
d_gene: NA
v_gene: TRBV30
j_gene: TRBJ2-3
CDR3aa: CAWNSGISTDTQYF
CDR3nt: TGTGCCTGGAATTCGGGTATTAGCACAGATACGCAGTATTTT

abundance: NA
d_gene: NA
v_gene: TRBV19
j_gene: TRBJ2-6
CDR3aa: CASSPFGSGANVLTF
CDR3nt: TGTGCCAGTAGTCCATTTGGATCTGGGGCCAACGTCCTGACTTTC

abundance: NA
d_gene: NA
v_gene: TRBV16
j_gene: TRBJ2-7
CDR3aa: CASSQSTGGEQYF
CDR3nt: TGTGCCAGCAGCCAGTCGACAGGCGGCGAGCAGTACTTC

abundance: NA
d_gene: NA
v_gene: TRBV25-1
j_gene: TRBJ2-2
CDR3aa: CASSNLRHGPNTGELFF
CDR3nt: TGTGCCAGCAGTAATCTGAGACACGGTCCCAACACCGGGGAGCTGTTTTTT

abundance: NA
d_gene: NA
v_gene: TRBV2
j_gene: TRBJ2-5
CDR3aa: CASSEALGTQETQYF
CDR3nt: TGTGCCAGCAGTGAAGCGCTTGGCACCCAAGAGACCCAGTACTTC

abundance: NA
d_gene: NA
v_gene: TRBV27
j_gene: TRBJ1-1
CDR3aa: CASSLLVQGRGETEAFF
CDR3nt: TGTGCCAGCAGTTTATTGGTCCAGGGCCGAGGGGAAACTGAAGCTTTCTTT

abundance: NA
d_gene: NA
v_gene: TRBV11-2
j_gene: TRBJ2-7
CDR3aa: CASSPPGRLYEQYF
CDR3nt: TGTGCCAGCAGCCCTCCCGGCAGGCTGTACGAGCAGTACTTC

abundance: NA
d_gene: TRBD1
v_gene: TRBV5-5
j_gene: TRBJ2-7
CDR3aa: CASSLAGQLIYEQYF
CDR3nt: TGTGCCAGCAGCTTGGCGGGACAGCTTATCTACGAGCAGTACTTC

abundance: NA
d_gene: NA
v_gene: TRBV3-1/TRBV3-2
j_gene: TRBJ2-7
CDR3aa: CASSQYQGDHEQYF
CDR3nt: TGTGCCAGCAGCCAGTACCAGGGTGACCACGAGCAGTACTTC

abundance: NA
d_gene: TRBD1
v_gene: TRBV2
j_gene: TRBJ2-2
CDR3aa: CASSPRIGQGHTGELFF
CDR3nt: TGTGCCAGCAGCCCCCGTATAGGACAGGGACACACCGGGGAGCTGTTTTTT

abundance: NA
d_gene: NA
v_gene: TRBV7-6
j_gene: TRBJ2-7
CDR3aa: CASSLSPGASSYEQYF
CDR3nt: TGTGCCAGCAGCTTATCCCCAGGGGCAAGCTCCTACGAGCAGTACTTC

abundance: NA
d_gene: NA
v_gene: TRBV9
j_gene: TRBJ2-7
CDR3aa: CASSVGGFYEQYF
CDR3nt: TGTGCCAGCAGCGTAGGGGGCTTTTACGAGCAGTACTTC

abundance: NA
d_gene: NA
v_gene: TRBV5-1
j_gene: TRBJ2-5
CDR3aa: CASKERETQYF
CDR3nt: TGCGCCAGCAAGGAGAGAGAGACCCAGTACTTC

abundance: NA
d_gene: TRBD1
v_gene: TRBV7-3
j_gene: TRBJ2-2
CDR3aa: CASSLTQGAATGELFF
CDR3nt: TGTGCCAGCAGCTTAACCCAGGGGGCGGCGACCGGGGAGCTGTTTTTT

abundance: once
d_gene: NA
v_gene: TRBV5-1
j_gene: TRBJ2-3
CDR3aa: CASSFGGLPTDTQYF
CDR3nt: TGCGCCAGCAGCTTCGGAGGACTACCAACAGATACGCAGTATTTT

abundance: NA
d_gene: TRBD2
v_gene: TRBV2
j_gene: TRBJ2-5
CDR3aa: CATSPPAGLAGGPQETQYF
CDR3nt: TGTGCCACCTCCCCCCCGGCGGGACTAGCGGGGGGGCCCCAAGAGACCCAGTACTTC

abundance: NA
d_gene: TRBD1
v_gene: TRBV7-3
j_gene: TRBJ2-5
CDR3aa: CASSFGTGGGVQETQYF
CDR3nt: TGTGCCAGCAGCTTCGGGACAGGGGGCGGGGTACAAGAGACCCAGTACTTC

abundance: NA
d_gene: NA
v_gene: TRBV10-1
j_gene: TRBJ2-3
CDR3aa: CASSGEQGPDTQYF
CDR3nt: TGCGCCAGCAGTGGGGAACAGGGCCCAGATACGCAGTATTTT

abundance: once
d_gene: TRBD1
v_gene: TRBV7-8
j_gene: TRBJ2-1
CDR3aa: CASSLGRRGRRNEQFF
CDR3nt: TGTGCCAGCAGCTTAGGTCGCAGGGGGCGCAGAAATGAGCAGTTCTTC

abundance: NA
d_gene: TRBD2
v_gene: TRBV10-1
j_gene: TRBJ2-3
CDR3aa: CASSSGGSSDTQYF
CDR3nt: TGCGCCAGCAGCTCCGGCGGGAGTTCAGATACGCAGTATTTT

abundance: NA
d_gene: NA
v_gene: TRBV4-1
j_gene: TRBJ1-1
CDR3aa: CASSLRGNTEAFF
CDR3nt: TGCGCCAGCAGCCTCCGTGGCAACACTGAAGCTTTCTTT

abundance: NA
d_gene: NA
v_gene: TRBV6-2/TRBV6-3
j_gene: TRBJ2-2
CDR3aa: CASSLLRVGAGELFF
CDR3nt: TGTGCCAGCAGTCTTTTAAGGGTCGGTGCCGGGGAGCTGTTTTTT

abundance: NA
d_gene: NA
v_gene: TRBV7-8
j_gene: TRBJ1-4
CDR3aa: CASSSRRPATNEKLFF
CDR3nt: TGTGCCAGCAGCTCTAGGCGGCCAGCAACTAATGAAAAACTGTTTTTT

abundance: NA
d_gene: TRBD2
v_gene: TRBV11-3
j_gene: TRBJ2-7
CDR3aa: CASSPARGGRAHYEQYF
CDR3nt: TGTGCCAGCAGCCCGGCGAGGGGCGGGAGGGCCCACTACGAGCAGTACTTC

abundance: NA
d_gene: TRBD1
v_gene: TRBV5-1
j_gene: TRBJ1-5
CDR3aa: CASSLAPQGAGGSNQPQHF
CDR3nt: TGCGCCAGCAGCTTGGCCCCACAGGGGGCCGGTGGTAGCAATCAGCCCCAGCATTTT

abundance: once
d_gene: TRBD1
v_gene: TRBV4-3
j_gene: TRBJ1-5
CDR3aa: CASSQGQGGQPQHF
CDR3nt: TGCGCCAGCAGCCAAGGACAGGGTGGACAGCCCCAGCATTTT

abundance: NA
d_gene: NA
v_gene: TRBV9
j_gene: TRBJ1-3
CDR3aa: CASSVSQGMSGNTIYF
CDR3nt: TGTGCCAGCAGCGTATCTCAGGGTATGTCTGGAAACACCATATATTTT